A selection of T cell receptor beta chains follows, all from one sample in a study of identical twins. In TCRdb, the 5' RACE reads were re-called with MiXCR into one record per CDR3 protein. Of 500,000 to 650,000 distinct CDR3 sequences listed, less than 9% are singletons. These sequences were also reported in another study, on yellow fever vaccine responses in identical twins.

Sequencing was done on a sample of PBMCs. All receptors come from a woman under 30 in good health. The CDR3 runs from the conserved cysteine through the conserved F or W. The D gene is left open where the match is weak. Size is omitted from some rows. Given values are once, few, many or a class for expanded clones.

NA,TRBJ2-3,NA,TRBV4-1,TGCGCCAGCAGCCAAGAAGAGGGGGGCACCGGCACAGATACGCAGTATTTT,CASSQEEGGTGTDTQYF
few,TRBJ2-3,NA,TRBV24-1,TGTGCCACCAGTCGCCAGGAAAGCACAGATACGCAGTATTTT,CATSRQESTDTQYF
few,TRBJ2-7,TRBD2,TRBV7-9,TGTGCCAGCAGCAGGGGGACTAGCGATTACGAGCAGTACTTC,CASSRGTSDYEQYF
few,TRBJ1-6,NA,TRBV10-3,TGTGCCATCAGTGATTACCTGGGTTCACCCCTCCACTTT,CAISDYLGSPLHF
NA,TRBJ2-3,NA,TRBV7-8,TGTGCCAGCAGCGGGAGGTTTCCAACAGATACGCAGTATTTT,CASSGRFPTDTQYF
few,TRBJ1-5,NA,TRBV12-3/TRBV12-4,TGTGCCAGCAGTTCTGAAGGGCTGCAGCCCCAGCATTTT,CASSSEGLQPQHF
NA,TRBJ2-1,TRBD2,TRBV20-1,TGCAGTGCTAGAGATCTAGCGGGAGAATCGAATGAGCAGTTCTTC,CSARDLAGESNEQFF
few,TRBJ2-3,TRBD2,TRBV28,TGTGCCAGCAGTTTCCTGACGGGACTAGCGGGGGGGCGGGGAGGCACAGATACGCAGTATTTT,CASSFLTGLAGGRGGTDTQYF
few,TRBJ2-1,TRBD2,TRBV5-4,TGTGCCAGCAGCTGGCGAGCGGGAGCGCCCCACAATGAGCAGTTCTTC,CASSWRAGAPHNEQFF
NA,TRBJ2-1,NA,TRBV5-6,TGTACCAGCAGCTTGGGGGGTTACAATGAGCAGTTCTTC,CTSSLGGYNEQFF
many,TRBJ1-4,TRBD1,TRBV5-1,TGCGCCAGCAGCAAGGGACAGGGATTAAATGAAAAACTGTTTTTT,CASSKGQGLNEKLFF
many,TRBJ1-1,TRBD1,TRBV5-1,TGCGCCAGCAGCTGGCAGACAGGGGGGACTGAAGCTTTCTTT,CASSWQTGGTEAFF
few,TRBJ2-1,NA,TRBV3-1,TGTGCCAGCAGCCGACTAGTCGGCGATGAGCAGTTCTTC,CASSRLVGDEQFF
few,TRBJ2-1,TRBD2,TRBV28,TGTGCCAGCAGTTATGCGGGAGAGGTCAACAATGAGCAGTTCTTC,CASSYAGEVNNEQFF
few,TRBJ2-1,TRBD2,TRBV7-3,TGTGCCAGCAGCTGGGCTAGCGGAGCCTACAATGAGCAGTTCTTC,CASSWASGAYNEQFF
NA,TRBJ1-1,NA,TRBV5-1,TGCGCCAGCAGCTGGGGAGTGGGGGCATGGACTGAAGCTTTCTTT,CASSWGVGAWTEAFF
many,TRBJ2-1,TRBD2,TRBV5-1,TGCGCCAGCAGCCCGGGGACTAGTCGTCTCGGTGAGCAGTTCTTC,CASSPGTSRLGEQFF
NA,TRBJ2-1,TRBD2,TRBV15,TGTGCCACCAGCAGAGATCTATTGACTAGCGGGAGTGGTGAGCAGTTCTTC,CATSRDLLTSGSGEQFF
many,TRBJ2-5,NA,TRBV29-1,TGCAGCGCCCGAGGGCAGGGCCTAGAGACCCAGTACTTC,CSARGQGLETQYF
NA,TRBJ2-5,TRBD2,TRBV20-1,TGCAGTGCCCCCGGCGCGGGAGTAGGGGAGACCCAGTACTTC,CSAPGAGVGETQYF
many,TRBJ1-2,NA,TRBV12-3/TRBV12-4,TGTGCCAGCAGTTTAACAGGCCACTATGGCTACACCTTC,CASSLTGHYGYTF
many,TRBJ1-2,TRBD1,TRBV12-3/TRBV12-4,TGTGCCAGCAGTTTCGACAGGGGGCTTTCTGGCTACACCTTC,CASSFDRGLSGYTF
NA,TRBJ1-5,TRBD1,TRBV20-1,TGCTGTGCTAGCGGACAGGCGACAACTTATAGCAATCAGCCCCAGCATTTT,CCASGQATTYSNQPQHF
NA,TRBJ2-3,NA,TRBV12-3/TRBV12-4,TGTGCCAGCAGTTTAGGTTTCCTAGTGGGAGATACGCAGTATTTT,CASSLGFLVGDTQYF
NA,TRBJ2-5,NA,TRBV7-6,TGTGCCAGCAGCCCCGACGAGTTGGAGACCCAGTACTTC,CASSPDELETQYF
few,TRBJ2-7,NA,TRBV7-8,TGTGCCAGCAGCTTAGGAGGGAGAGGCTACGAGCAGTACTTC,CASSLGGRGYEQYF
few,TRBJ2-7,TRBD2,TRBV20-1,TGCAGTGCTAGAGCCGGGACTAGCTCCCACGAGCAGTACTTC,CSARAGTSSHEQYF
many,TRBJ1-1,NA,TRBV24-1,TGTGCCACCAGTGTGACGGACAACACTGAAGCTTTCTTT,CATSVTDNTEAFF
many,TRBJ2-1,TRBD1,TRBV4-1,TGCGCCAGCAGCCAAGATGGGGACAGGGGGTTAAAGCAGTTCTTC,CASSQDGDRGLKQFF
once,TRBJ1-1,NA,TRBV6-4,TGTGCCAGCAGGCCAGGCGTGAACACTGAAGCTTTCTTT,CASRPGVNTEAFF
NA,TRBJ2-7,NA,TRBV12-3/TRBV12-4,TGTGCCAGCAGTTTACCCGGGAAACGGTCCTACGAGCAGTACTTC,CASSLPGKRSYEQYF
many,TRBJ2-1,NA,TRBV5-1,TGCGCCAGCAGCTTGGTGTGGGTGGGGGATGAGCAGTTCTTC,CASSLVWVGDEQFF
few,TRBJ2-1,TRBD2,TRBV12-3/TRBV12-4,TGTGCCAGCACTGGGACTACGAACAATGAGCAGTTCTTC,CASTGTTNNEQFF
many,TRBJ2-2,NA,TRBV9,TGTGCCAGCAGGGACAAGGGGAACACCGGGGAGCTGTTTTTT,CASRDKGNTGELFF
many,TRBJ2-2,TRBD1,TRBV5-1,TGCGCCAGCAGCGTGGACAGGGTAAAAACCGGGGAGCTGTTTTTT,CASSVDRVKTGELFF
few,TRBJ1-6,NA,TRBV6-5,TGTGCCAGCAGTTACGGTGGAGGGCGAGGGATTTCACCCCTCCACTTT,CASSYGGGRGISPLHF
few,TRBJ1-1,NA,TRBV11-3,TGTGCCAGCAGCTTACACAGGGCCAACACTGAAGCTTTCTTT,CASSLHRANTEAFF
NA,TRBJ2-1,TRBD1,TRBV28,TGTGCCAGCACCCCCTTTACAGGGGTCCATGAGCAGTTCTTC,CASTPFTGVHEQFF
NA,TRBJ2-7,NA,TRBV5-1,TGCGCCAGCAGCTTTGAGGGGCGGACCCCCTACGAGCAGTACTTC,CASSFEGRTPYEQYF
NA,TRBJ1-1,NA,TRBV11-1,TGTGCCAGCAGCTTATGGGGGCGGACTGAAGCTTTCTTT,CASSLWGRTEAFF
many,TRBJ1-1,NA,TRBV7-2,TGTGCCAGCAGCTTAGAGCTGTTGTTGAACACTGAAGCTTTCTTT,CASSLELLLNTEAFF
many,TRBJ2-5,TRBD1,TRBV3-1,TGTGCCAGCAGCCAAGGCAGGGGGCTAGGGGAGACCCAGTACTTC,CASSQGRGLGETQYF
NA,TRBJ2-6,NA,TRBV12-3/TRBV12-4,TGTGCCAGCAGGCAGTACGGGGCCAACGTCCTGACTTTC,CASRQYGANVLTF
few,TRBJ2-2,TRBD1,TRBV10-3,TGTGCCATCAGTGCAGGACAGGGGGCCACCGGGGAGCTGTTTTTT,CAISAGQGATGELFF
many,TRBJ2-2,TRBD2,TRBV29-1,TGCAGCGTTGATGACGGGGGAGGGACCGGGGAGCTGTTTTTT,CSVDDGGGTGELFF
NA,TRBJ1-1,NA,TRBV3-1,TGTGCCAGCAGCCCCCCGGGGGGGGGGATAAGGAACACTGAAGTTTTCTTT,CASSPPGGGIRNTEVFF
NA,TRBJ1-1,TRBD1,TRBV12-3/TRBV12-4,TGTGCCAGCAGCCTCAACAGGGGAGGACAAGCTTTCTTT,CASSLNRGGQAFF
many,TRBJ2-3,NA,TRBV7-9,TGTGCCAGCAGCTTAGCCGGTCCCTGGGGGGATACGCAGTATTTT,CASSLAGPWGDTQYF
NA,TRBJ1-6,TRBD1,TRBV5-1,TGCGCCAGCAGCCCGGGACAGGAGTATTCACCCCTCCACTTT,CASSPGQEYSPLHF
NA,TRBJ2-3,TRBD2,TRBV28,TGTGCCAGCACCAAAAGCGGGAGCTCAGATACGCAGTATTTT,CASTKSGSSDTQYF
NA,TRBJ1-3,NA,TRBV19,TGTGCCAGTAGTGGGGACTCTGGAAACACCATATATTTT,CASSGDSGNTIYF
few,TRBJ2-7,NA,TRBV5-1,TGCGCCAGTAGCACATCTCATCACGAGCAGTACTTC,CASSTSHHEQYF
few,TRBJ1-2,TRBD1,TRBV6-5,TGTGCCAGCAGTAACGGGGACAGGGACCGTGGCTACACCTTC,CASSNGDRDRGYTF
many,TRBJ2-2,TRBD1,TRBV12-3/TRBV12-4,TGTGCCAGCAGTCCACCGGGACAGCCGAACACCGGGGAGCTGTTTTTT,CASSPPGQPNTGELFF
NA,TRBJ2-3,NA,TRBV4-1,TGCGCCAGCAGCCAAGAGGGGTGGGATACGCAGTATTTT,CASSQEGWDTQYF
few,TRBJ2-2,NA,TRBV7-3,TGTGCCAGCAGCGCCTCACCGGGACACTCGAACACCGGGGAGCTGTTTTTT,CASSASPGHSNTGELFF
many,TRBJ1-4,TRBD1,TRBV24-1,TGTGCCACCAGTGTTGGGGGACAGGGCGGTGAAAAACTGTTTTTT,CATSVGGQGGEKLFF
NA,TRBJ2-1,NA,TRBV7-9,TGTGCCAGCAGCTTAGTGGGGGGCGAAACCTCCTACAATGAGCAGTTCTTC,CASSLVGGETSYNEQFF
few,TRBJ2-1,TRBD1,TRBV25-1,TGTGCCAGCAGTGATGGGGGGACAGGTCTGCCCAATGAGCAGTTCTTC,CASSDGGTGLPNEQFF